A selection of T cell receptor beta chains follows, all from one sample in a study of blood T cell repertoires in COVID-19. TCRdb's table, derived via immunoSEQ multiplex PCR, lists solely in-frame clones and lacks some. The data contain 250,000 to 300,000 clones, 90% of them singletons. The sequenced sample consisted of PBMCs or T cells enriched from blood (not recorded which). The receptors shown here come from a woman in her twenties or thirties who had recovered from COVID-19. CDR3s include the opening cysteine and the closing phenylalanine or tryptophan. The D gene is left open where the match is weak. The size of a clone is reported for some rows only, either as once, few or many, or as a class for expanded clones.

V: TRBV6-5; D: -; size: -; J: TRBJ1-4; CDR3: CASRGPDLMEKLFF; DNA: TGTGCCAGCAGGGGGCCTGATCTAATGGAAAAACTGTTTTTT
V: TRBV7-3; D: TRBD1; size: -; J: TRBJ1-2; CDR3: CASSPSGTDGYTF; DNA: TGTGCCAGCAGCCCTTCAGGGACAGATGGCTACACCTTC
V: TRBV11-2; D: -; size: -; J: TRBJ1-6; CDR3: CASSLHEGDSPLHF; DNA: TGTGCCAGCAGCTTACACGAGGGGGATTCACCCCTCCACTTT
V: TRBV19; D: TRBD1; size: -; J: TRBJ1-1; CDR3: CASSIRGSTEAFF; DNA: TGTGCCAGTAGTATCAGGGGGTCCACTGAAGCTTTCTTT
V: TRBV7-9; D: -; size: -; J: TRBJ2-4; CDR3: CASSVNQGSIQYF; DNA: TGTGCCAGCAGCGTAAACCAGGGAAGCATTCAGTACTTC
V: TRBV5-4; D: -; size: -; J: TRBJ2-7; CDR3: CASSLPSSYEQYF; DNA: TGTGCCAGCAGCTTGCCCAGCTCCTACGAGCAGTACTTC
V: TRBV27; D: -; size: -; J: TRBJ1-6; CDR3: CASSLFSAASSYNSPLHF; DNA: TGTGCCAGCAGTTTATTTTCCGCGGCTAGCTCCTATAATTCACCCCTCCACTTT
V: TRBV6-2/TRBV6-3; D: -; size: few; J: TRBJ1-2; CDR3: CASSYESVGATYGYTF; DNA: TGTGCCAGCAGTTACGAGAGCGTGGGGGCGACTTATGGCTACACCTTC
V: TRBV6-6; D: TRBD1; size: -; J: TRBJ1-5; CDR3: CASSYGQEPNQPQHF; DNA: TGTGCCAGCAGTTACGGACAGGAACCCAATCAGCCCCAGCATTTT
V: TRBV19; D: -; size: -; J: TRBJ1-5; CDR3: CASSITRITSNQPQHF; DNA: TGTGCCAGTAGTATAACTAGGATTACTAGCAATCAGCCCCAGCATTTT
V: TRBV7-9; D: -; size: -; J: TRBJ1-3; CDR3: CASSLSRAGNTIYF; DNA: TGTGCCAGCAGCTTATCCAGGGCTGGAAACACCATATATTTT
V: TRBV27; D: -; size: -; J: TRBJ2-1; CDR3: CASSLARPSPYNEQFF; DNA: TGTGCCAGCAGTTTAGCTCGGCCTAGCCCATACAATGAGCAGTTCTTC
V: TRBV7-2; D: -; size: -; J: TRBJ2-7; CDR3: CASSFSGSSYEQYF; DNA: TGTGCCAGCAGCTTTAGCGGCAGCTCCTACGAGCAGTACTTC
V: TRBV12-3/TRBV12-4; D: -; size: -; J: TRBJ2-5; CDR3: CASSLTGRVTQYF; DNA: TGTGCCAGCAGTTTAACAGGAAGGGTGACCCAGTACTTC
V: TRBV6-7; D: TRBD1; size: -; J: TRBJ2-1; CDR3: CASSYATGTGNYNEQFF; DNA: TGTGCCAGCAGTTACGCAACCGGGACAGGGAATTACAATGAGCAGTTCTTC
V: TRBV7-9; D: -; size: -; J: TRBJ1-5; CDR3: CASSSSTGTRGNQPQHF; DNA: TGTGCCAGCAGCTCGAGTACAGGGACCCGGGGCAATCAGCCCCAGCATTTT
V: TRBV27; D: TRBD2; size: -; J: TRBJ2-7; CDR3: CASSPALAGGPYEQYF; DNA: TGTGCCAGCAGTCCTGCCCTAGCGGGAGGGCCCTACGAGCAGTACTTC
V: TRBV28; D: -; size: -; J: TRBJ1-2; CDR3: CASSFAGGYGYTF; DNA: TGTGCCAGCAGTTTTGCCGGGGGTTATGGCTACACCTTC
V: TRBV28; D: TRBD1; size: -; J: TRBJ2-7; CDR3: CASRLGQGYEQYF; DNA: TGTGCCAGCAGGCTCGGACAGGGCTACGAGCAGTACTTC
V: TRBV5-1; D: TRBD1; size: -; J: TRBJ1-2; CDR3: CASSLGQGDYGYTF; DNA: TGCGCCAGCAGCCTAGGACAGGGGGACTATGGCTACACCTTC
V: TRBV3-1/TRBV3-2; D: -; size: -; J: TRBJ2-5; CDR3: CASSQGRQETQYF; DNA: TGTGCCAGCAGCCAAGGGCGGCAAGAGACCCAGTACTTC
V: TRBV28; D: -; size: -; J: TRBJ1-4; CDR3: CASTGVTNEKLFF; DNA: TGTGCCAGCACCGGGGTAACTAATGAAAAACTGTTTTTT
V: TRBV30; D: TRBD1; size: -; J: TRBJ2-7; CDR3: CAWSNGQGIYEQYF; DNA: TGTGCCTGGAGCAATGGACAGGGAATTTACGAGCAGTACTTC
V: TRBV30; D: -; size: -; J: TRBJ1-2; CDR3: CAWGRLLLNYGYTF; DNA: TGTGCCTGGGGACGACTGCTACTAAACTATGGCTACACCTTC
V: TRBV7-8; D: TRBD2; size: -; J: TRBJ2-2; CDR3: CASRNPTSGTINTGELFF; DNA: TGTGCCAGCAGGAACCCGACTAGCGGGACCATCAACACCGGGGAGCTGTTTTTT
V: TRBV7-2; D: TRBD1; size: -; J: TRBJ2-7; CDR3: CASSTGTANYEQYF; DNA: TGTGCCAGCAGCACCGGGACAGCAAACTACGAGCAGTACTTC
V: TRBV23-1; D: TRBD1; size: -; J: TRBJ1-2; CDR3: CATGDRVGTNYGYTF; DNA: TGCGCCACCGGAGACAGGGTAGGGACCAACTATGGCTACACCTTC
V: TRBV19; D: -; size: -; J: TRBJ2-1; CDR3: CASSITAYNEQFF; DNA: TGTGCCAGTAGTATTACCGCGTACAATGAGCAGTTCTTC
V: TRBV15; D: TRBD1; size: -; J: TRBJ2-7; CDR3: CATSGEGQGGTHSYEQYF; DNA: TGTGCCACCAGCGGAGAAGGACAGGGTGGAACCCACTCCTACGAGCAGTACTTC
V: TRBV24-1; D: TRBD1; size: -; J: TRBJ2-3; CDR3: CATHPGQGTDTQYF; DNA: TGTGCCACTCATCCGGGACAGGGGACAGATACGCAGTATTTT
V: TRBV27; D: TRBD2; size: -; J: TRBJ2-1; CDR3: CASSSSSGRASEQFF; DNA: TGTGCCAGCAGCTCATCTAGCGGGAGGGCCAGTGAGCAGTTCTTC
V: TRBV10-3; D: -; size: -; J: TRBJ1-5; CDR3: CATRSPGGPQHF; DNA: TGTGCCACGCGGTCTCCCGGGGGGCCCCAGCATTTT
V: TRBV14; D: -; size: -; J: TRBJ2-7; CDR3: CASSQDEKGVTYEQYF; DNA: TGTGCCAGCAGCCAAGATGAGAAAGGGGTTACCTACGAGCAGTACTTC
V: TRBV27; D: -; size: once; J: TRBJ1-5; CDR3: CASSLEGSNQPQHF; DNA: TGTGCCAGCAGTTTAGAGGGTAGCAATCAGCCCCAGCATTTT
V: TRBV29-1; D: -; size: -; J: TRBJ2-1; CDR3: CSVEERSYNEQFF; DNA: TGCAGCGTTGAAGAGCGATCCTACAATGAGCAGTTCTTC
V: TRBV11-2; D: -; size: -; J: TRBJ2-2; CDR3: CASSQRGRYTGELFF; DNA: TGTGCCAGCAGCCAACGTGGCAGATACACCGGGGAGCTGTTTTTT
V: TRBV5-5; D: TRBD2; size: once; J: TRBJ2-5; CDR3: CASSYLAGGPSETQYF; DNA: TGTGCCAGCAGCTATTTAGCGGGAGGGCCCTCAGAGACCCAGTACTTC
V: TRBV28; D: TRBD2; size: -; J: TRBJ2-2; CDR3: CASTLLAGGATGELFF; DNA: TGTGCCAGCACCTTACTAGCGGGAGGTGCCACCGGGGAGCTGTTTTTT
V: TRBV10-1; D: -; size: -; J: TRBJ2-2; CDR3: CASSDDSQDTGELFF; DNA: TGCGCCAGCAGTGACGACAGTCAGGACACCGGGGAGCTGTTTTTT
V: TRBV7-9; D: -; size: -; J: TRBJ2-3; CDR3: CASRTPGGRTDTQYF; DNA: TGTGCCAGCAGGACACCCGGCGGGCGCACAGATACGCAGTATTTT
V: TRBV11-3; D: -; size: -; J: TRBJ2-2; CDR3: CASSSSMWGSSNTGELFF; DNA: TGTGCCAGCAGCTCATCAATGTGGGGCAGCTCGAACACCGGGGAGCTGTTTTTT
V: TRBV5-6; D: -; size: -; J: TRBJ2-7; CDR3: CASSPGTPREQYF; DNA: TGTGCCAGCAGCCCGGGGACTCCACGCGAGCAGTACTTC
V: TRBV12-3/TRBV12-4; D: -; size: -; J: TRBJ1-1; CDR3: CASSREGGNAFF; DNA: TGTGCCAGCAGTCGAGAAGGAGGGAATGCTTTCTTT
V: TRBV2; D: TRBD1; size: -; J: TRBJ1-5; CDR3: CASKDRENQPQHF; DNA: TGTGCCAGCAAGGACAGGGAAAATCAGCCCCAGCATTTT
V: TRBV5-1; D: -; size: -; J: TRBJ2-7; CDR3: CASSLTPRGAEQYF; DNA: TGCGCCAGCAGCTTGACTCCCAGAGGAGCGGAGCAGTACTTC
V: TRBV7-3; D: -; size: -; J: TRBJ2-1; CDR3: CASSPRTVPNEQFF; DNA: TGTGCCAGCAGCCCTCGGACTGTACCCAATGAGCAGTTCTTC
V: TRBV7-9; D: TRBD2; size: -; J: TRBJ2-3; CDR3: CASTFPGSGSGEDTQYF; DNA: TGTGCCAGCACCTTCCCGGGTAGCGGGAGTGGGGAAGATACGCAGTATTTT
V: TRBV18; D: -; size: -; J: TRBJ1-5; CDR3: CASSPSSGVQPQHF; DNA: TGTGCCAGCTCACCATCCTCGGGAGTTCAGCCCCAGCATTTT
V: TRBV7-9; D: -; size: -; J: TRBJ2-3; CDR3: CASSLVRSQDTQYF; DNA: TGTGCCAGCAGCTTAGTCCGGAGTCAAGATACGCAGTATTTT
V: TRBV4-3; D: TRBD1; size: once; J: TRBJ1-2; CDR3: CASSQNRGRGRYTF; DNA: TGCGCCAGCAGCCAGAACAGGGGGCGAGGTAGATACACCTTC
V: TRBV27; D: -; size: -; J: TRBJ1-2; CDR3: CASGYEGYGYTF; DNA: TGTGCCAGCGGGTATGAGGGCTATGGCTACACCTTC
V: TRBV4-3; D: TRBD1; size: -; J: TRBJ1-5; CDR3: CASSQEPGGRGNQPQHF; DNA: TGCGCCAGCAGCCAAGAACCAGGGGGCAGGGGCAATCAGCCCCAGCATTTT
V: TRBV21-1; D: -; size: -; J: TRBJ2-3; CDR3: CASSKGIAGGPDTQYF; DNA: TGTGCCAGCAGCAAAGGTATAGCGGGAGGGCCAGATACGCAGTATTTT
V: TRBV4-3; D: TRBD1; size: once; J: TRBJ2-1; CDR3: CASSLGTGEDEQFF; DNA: TGCGCCAGCAGCCTCGGGACAGGGGAGGATGAGCAGTTCTTC
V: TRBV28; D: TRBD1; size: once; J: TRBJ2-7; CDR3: CASTLDRGFGDEQYF; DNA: TGTGCCAGCACTTTGGACAGGGGATTCGGTGACGAGCAGTACTTC
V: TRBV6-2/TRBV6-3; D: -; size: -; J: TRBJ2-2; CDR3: CASSYLSGTTNTGELFF; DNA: TGTGCCAGCAGTTACCTTAGCGGCACCACGAACACCGGGGAGCTGTTTTTT
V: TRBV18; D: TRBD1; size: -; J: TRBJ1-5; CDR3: CASSPRTGDQPQHF; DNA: TGTGCCAGCTCACCACGGACAGGCGATCAGCCCCAGCATTTT
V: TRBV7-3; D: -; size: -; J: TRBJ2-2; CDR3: CASSPQRLNTGELFF; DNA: TGTGCCAGCAGCCCCCAGCGACTGAACACCGGGGAGCTGTTTTTT
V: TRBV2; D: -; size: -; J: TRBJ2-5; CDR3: CASRDRITLETQYF; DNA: TGTGCCAGCCGAGACAGGATTACATTAGAGACCCAGTACTTC